The 3 T cell receptor beta chains below all came from one sample that was sequenced in a study of radiation and T cells in renal cell carcinoma (dated by TCRdb to 2020 to 2021). The time point label, read with the paper, signifies: blood 4 weeks post-SBRT, at nephrectomy. The treatment or condition label, read with the paper, signifies: 15 Gy SBRT to primary tumor, nephrectomy 4 weeks later. Library generation was performed with the immunoSEQ multiplex PCR assay. Not all clones reach the TCRdb copy of this immuneACCESS table, which keeps in-frame sequences only. Checked studies attribute under half of the gap to unresolved V genes and leave the rest unexplained. This sample has approximately 170,000 clones in its table, and roughly 90% of those were observed once. The biggest ten clones account for over 9% of the sample. Specimen: blood, collected from a patient whose treatment included radiotherapy and nephrectomy. These receptors were taken from a woman aged 50 to 65 with renal cell carcinoma.

The chain carries TRBV29-1 and TRBJ2-5; TRBD1 matches at 10 bases. The CDR3 runs to 13 residues. J was trimmed by 2 bases and V by 6 bases; bases with no gene match: 3. In germline, CDR1 is SQVTM, CDR2 ANQGSEA. The DNA of the CDR3 is TGCAGCGTCGCGGGACAGGGGCAAGAGACCCAGTACTTC. As protein: CSVAGQGQETQYF.

The chain carries TRBV29-1 and TRBJ1-3, with D unresolved. CDR1 SQVTM and CDR2 ANQGSEA come from the germline V gene. The V and J ends lost 1 base and 7 bases respectively, with 5 bases between them. This CDR3 is 11 amino acids long. CDR3 in DNA: TGCAGCGTTGAAGCTTGGAACACCATATATTTT. Its translation: CSVEAWNTIYF. Combining the CDR3 with reference TRBV29-1 and TRBJ1-3 gives the whole variable domain SAVISQKPSRDICQRGTSLTIQCQVDSQVTMMFWYRQQPGQSLTLIATANQGSEATYESGFVIDKFPISRPNLTFSTLTVSNMSPEDSSIYLCSVEAWNTIYFGEGSWLTVV.

V gene TRBV11-2 combines with J gene TRBJ1-1; D gene ambiguous. The CDR3 sequence is 14 residues long. Looked up from germline, CDR1 is SGHAT and CDR2 is FQNNGV. V dropped 0 bases and J dropped 4 bases, with 9 bases sitting between them. The DNA of the CDR3 is TGTGCCAGCAGCTTAGATCAGGATGGCACTGAAGCTTTCTTT. Encoded protein: CASSLDQDGTEAFF.